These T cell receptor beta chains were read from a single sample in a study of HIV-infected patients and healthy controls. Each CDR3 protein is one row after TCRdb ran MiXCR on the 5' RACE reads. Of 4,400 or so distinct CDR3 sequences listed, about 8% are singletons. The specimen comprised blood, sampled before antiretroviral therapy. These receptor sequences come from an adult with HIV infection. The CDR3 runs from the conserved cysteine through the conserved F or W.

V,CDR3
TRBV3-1,CASNRGQPESSSTDTQYF
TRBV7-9,CASSFQEWGGEQYF
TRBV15,CATSRVSQAGPQHF
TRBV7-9,CASSLVETGNYGYTF
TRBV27,CASSKTSGRAKSTDTQYF
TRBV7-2,CASSPFSGSYEQYF
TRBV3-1,CASSQGGMNTEAFF
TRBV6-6,CASSDTSEVAGARETQYF
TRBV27,CASSLALVSTDTQYF
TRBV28,CASSLYGGSSSYEQYF
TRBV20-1,CSAPSGRESYRVQETQYF
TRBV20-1,CSARDYSASVSGNTIYF
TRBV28,CASGNTEAFF
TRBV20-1,CSARPGHSYTDTQYF
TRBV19,CASSERGNQPQHF
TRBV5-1,CASSPQQGVSTEAFF
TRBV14,CASSFFGSGGPYEQYF
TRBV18,CASSSPGGSYEQYF
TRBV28,CASSSPDRSYNEQFF
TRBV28,CASTPPAATNEKLFF
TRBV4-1,CASSKGGAGNQPQHF
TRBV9,CASSTGQGETQYF
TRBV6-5,CASSYSSRAATRVRHAFF